Each of the 10 T cell receptor beta chains below was sequenced from the same sample in a study of early T cells in non-severe SARS-CoV-2 infection. TCRdb passed the 5' RACE reads through MiXCR, listing each CDR3 protein once. The sample has roughly 81,000 distinct CDR3 sequences, 12% seen once; the top ten hold approximately 2.6%. Sample: whole blood. Receptors were obtained from an adult who was a healthcare worker with PCR-confirmed SARS-CoV-2 infection or an uninfected control (not recorded which).

The chain couples TRBV6-1 to TRBJ1-4; D uncertain. The CDR3 length is 15 residues. V lost 6 bases and J lost 0, with 11 bases in between. Germline CDR1 reads MNHNS; CDR2 reads SASEGT. The CDR3 DNA reads TGTGCCAGCAGGTCGCGCCCCTCAACTAATGAAAAACTGTTTTTT. As protein: CASRSRPSTNEKLFF.

This clonotype was seen a handful of times. The V gene is TRBV30, the J gene TRBJ2-3; D is uncertain. Trimming pared 6 bases from V and 3 bases from J, leaving 10 bases between. The CDR3 covers 12 residues. From germline, CDR1 is GTSNPN and CDR2 SVGIG (reference sequence). In DNA form, the CDR3 reads TGTGCCTGTCTTTTGGGAACAGATACGCAGTATTTT. Encoded protein: CACLLGTDTQYF.

This clonotype was seen ten or more times. V is TRBV11-2 and J is TRBJ2-5; TRBD1 matches 10 bases. The V segment lost 5 bases and the J segment 2 bases; nucleotides outside the gene matches: 8. The germline gives CDR1 SGHAT, CDR2 FQNNGV. This CDR3 has 16 residues. The CDR3 DNA sequence: TGTGCCAGCAGCCCACGACCGGGACAGGGGCAAGAGACCCAGTACTTC. Protein sequence: CASSPRPGQGQETQYF.

This clonotype was detected ten times or more. This chain joins TRBV18 and TRBJ2-1; D unclear. There are 14 residues in the CDR3. The germline gives CDR1 KGHSH, CDR2 LQKENI. The V end was cut by 3 bases, the J end by 3 bases, with 9 bases between. CDR3 amino acids: CASSPGLDYNEQFF. The CDR3 bases are TGTGCCAGCTCACCGGGGTTGGACTACAATGAGCAGTTCTTC.

This clonotype has at least ten counts. The rearrangement uses TRBV5-5 and TRBJ2-1; the D is unclear. V was trimmed by 1 base and J by 3 bases, leaving 8 bases between them. This CDR3 has 14 amino acids. CDR1 and CDR2 from the germline V gene are SGHKS and YYEKEE (reference sequence). The CDR3 region is CASSLRLHYNEQFF. In DNA, the CDR3 is TGTGCCAGCAGCTTGCGGCTTCACTACAATGAGCAGTTCTTC. The whole variable domain, filled in from reference TRBV5-5 and TRBJ2-1, reads DAGVTQSPTHLIKTRGQQVTLRCSPISGHKSVSWYQQVLGQGPQFIFQYYEKEERGRGNFPDRFSARQFPNYSSELNVNALLLGDSALYLCASSLRLHYNEQFFGPGTRLTVL.

This clonotype occurred a few times. The V gene is TRBV6-5, the J gene TRBJ2-1, with unresolved D. Germline V lookup: CDR1 MNHEY, CDR2 SVGAGI. There are 11 residues in the CDR3. CDR3 sequence (DNA): TGTCCCTGGTGGAGTAACAATGAGCAGTTCTTC. Translated: CPWWSNNEQFF.

This clonotype was observed many times. The chain combines TRBV29-1 with TRBJ2-1, with D tentatively TRBD2 (5 bases). Trimming stripped 2 bases from V and 5 bases from J, with 13 bases between. Germline CDR1 is SQVTM and CDR2 is ANQGSEA. The CDR3 spans 14 residues. CDR3 amino acids: CSVESVSAHNEQFF. The DNA for the CDR3 is TGCAGCGTTGAATCGGTTAGCGCACACAATGAGCAGTTCTTC.

This clonotype has at least ten counts. The chain is built from TRBV10-3 and TRBJ1-2, with D unclear. The ends were cut back, 4 bases at V and 7 bases at J, with 16 bases in the middle. Germline-derived CDR1 and CDR2 are ENHRY and SYGVKD. This CDR3 is 14 amino acids long. The CDR3 region is CAISADGTRTGYTF. The CDR3 bases are TGTGCCATCAGTGCGGACGGCACCCGAACTGGCTACACCTTC.

Many counts were recorded for this clonotype. The gene calls are TRBV7-3 and TRBJ2-6; 7 bases line up with TRBD1. CDR1 and CDR2 from the germline V gene are SGHTA and FQGTGA. The J segment lost 0 bases and the V segment lost 5 bases, leaving 25 bases of the junction unmatched. CDR3 length: 23 residues. The CDR3 spells CASSPGPQSPSSGTASGANVLTF. In nucleotides, the CDR3 is TGTGCCAGCAGCCCAGGACCCCAAAGTCCATCTTCCGGGACAGCCTCTGGGGCCAACGTCCTGACTTTC.

This clonotype was detected only a few times. V gene TRBV3-1 combines with J gene TRBJ1-6; D possibly corresponds to TRBD1 (6 bases). There are 15 residues in the CDR3. The V end lost 5 bases, the J end lost 6 bases, and 14 bases lay between the germline ends. The V gene's germline CDR1 is LGHDT and CDR2 YNNKEL (reference sequence). CDR3 region: CASSTLQGANSPLHF. In nucleotides, the CDR3 is TGTGCCAGCAGCACGTTACAGGGTGCTAATTCACCCCTCCACTTT.